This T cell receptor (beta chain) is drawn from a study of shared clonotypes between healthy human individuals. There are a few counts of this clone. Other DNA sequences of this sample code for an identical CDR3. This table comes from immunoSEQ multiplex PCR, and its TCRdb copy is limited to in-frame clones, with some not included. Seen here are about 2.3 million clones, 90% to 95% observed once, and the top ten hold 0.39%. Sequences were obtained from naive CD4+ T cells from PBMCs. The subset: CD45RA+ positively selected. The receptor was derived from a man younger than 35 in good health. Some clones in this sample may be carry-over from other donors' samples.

CDR3 protein: CASSLAGETQYF. Written as DNA, the CDR3 is TGTGCCAGCAGTTTAGCGGGAGAGACCCAGTACTTC. The V gene is TRBV28, the J gene TRBJ2-5; TRBD2 is a possible D gene (5 bases). Germline V gene sequence: CDR1 MDHEN, CDR2 SYDVKM. The CDR3 is 12 residues long. V gave up 2 bases and J gave up 4 bases, with 5 bases separating them.